The 27 T cell receptor beta chains in this list originate from one sample, sequenced in a study of vaccination and CD4 T cells after COVID-19. These receptors are not linked to any known antigen. As for treatment: 10-day PBMC culture with coronavirus spike peptide pools or control peptides (ViraFEST assay). Sequencing of cultured CD4+ T cell DNA used the Oncomine TCR Beta short-read assay. TCRdb reprocessed the PCR reads via MiXCR and lists one record per CDR3 protein. The data show 15,000 to 20,000 distinct CDR3 sequences, around three fifths seen once. Sequencing input: CD4+ T cells from blood, cultured in vitro. Source of these receptors: a human donor who had recovered from COVID-19.

The chain is built from TRBV11-3 and TRBJ2-5; D may be TRBD2 (5 bases). Trimming pared 1 base from V and 0 bases from J, leaving 18 bases between. Germline values: CDR1 SGHNT, CDR2 YENEEA. The CDR3 is made up of 18 amino acids. The CDR3 spells CASSLAEWGASNQETQYF. The CDR3 DNA reads as TGTGCCAGCAGCTTAGCCGAATGGGGAGCTAGTAACCAAGAGACCCAGTACTTC.

The chain uses TRBV20-1 and TRBJ2-2; D remains unclear. Trimming removed 2 bases at V and 0 bases at J, with 7 bases between. This CDR3 is 14 amino acids long. The germline V gene encodes CDR1 DFQATT and CDR2 SNEGSKA (reference sequence). CDR3 nucleotide sequence: TGCAGTGCTAGAAAAATCGCGAACACCGGGGAGCTGTTTTTT. Protein: CSARKIANTGELFF.

This clonotype was detected once. This sequence joins TRBV12-3 or TRBV12-4 and TRBJ1-1; 7 bases map to TRBD1. V lost 6 bases to trimming and J lost 11 bases; unmatched junction nucleotides: 9. The CDR3 is made up of 12 amino acids. The CDR3 reads CASSMTGNKAFF. The CDR3 DNA reads TGTGCCAGCAGCATGACAGGGAATAAGGCTTTCTTT.

This clonotype was seen only a few times. The V call is TRBV6-2 or TRBV6-3, the J call TRBJ1-5; D perhaps matches TRBD1 (6 bases). The V end lost 4 bases, the J end lost 7 bases, and 11 bases lay between the germline ends. The CDR3 consists of 13 residues. Germline V gene lookup returns CDR1 MNHEY and CDR2 SVGEGT. CDR3 coding DNA: TGTGCCAGCAGTTTCAGGGGCTGGCAGCCCCAGCATTTT. Protein sequence: CASSFRGWQPQHF.

This sequence joins TRBV7-2 and TRBJ1-2; no firm D call. The germline gives CDR1 SGHTA, CDR2 FQGNSA. This CDR3 spans 15 amino acids. The germline V and J ends were trimmed by 4 bases and 1 base, with 13 bases remaining between them. This CDR3 is CASSSGPLNNYGYTF. In DNA form, the CDR3 reads TGTGCCAGCAGCTCAGGCCCCTTAAATAACTATGGCTACACCTTC.

This clonotype was counted a single time. The chain carries TRBV28 and TRBJ1-2, with 7 bases lining up with TRBD1. CDR1 is MDHEN, CDR2 SYDVKM, per germline. Losses at the gene ends were 5 bases for V and 1 base for J; bases not matched to a gene: 1. The CDR3 loop spans 13 amino acids. This chain's CDR3 is CASSTGVNYGYTF. The DNA for the CDR3 is TGTGCCAGCAGTACAGGGGTTAACTATGGCTACACCTTC.

This clonotype was counted a few times. The chain uses TRBV19 and TRBJ1-2; 7 nucleotides line up with TRBD1. Losses at the gene ends were 6 bases for V and 4 bases for J; bases not matched to a gene: 11. In germline, CDR1 is LNHDA, CDR2 SQIVND (reference sequence). The CDR3 contains 15 residues. CDR3 residues: CASSMVAGGSYGYTF. The CDR3 DNA follows: TGTGCCAGTAGCATGGTCGCAGGGGGGTCCTATGGCTACACCTTC.

The gene calls are TRBV19 and TRBJ1-5, with D maybe TRBD1 (5 bases). CDR1 and CDR2 from the germline V gene are LNHDA and SQIVND (reference sequence). This CDR3 spans 16 amino acids. V dropped 3 bases and J dropped 5 bases, with 17 bases sitting between them. The CDR3 region has the DNA TGTGCCAGTAGTATGACGGGGTGGGACGGCGATCAGCCCCAGCATTTT. Amino acid sequence: CASSMTGWDGDQPQHF.

J is TRBJ2-7 and V is TRBV19; D call uncertain. V was trimmed by 5 bases and J by 2 bases, leaving 13 bases between them. The CDR3 loop spans 14 amino acids. Germline V lookup: CDR1 LNHDA, CDR2 SQIVND (reference sequence). The CDR3 nucleotides read TGTGCCAGTAGTTCCCTAAGCGAGCCCTACGAGCAGTACTTC. This sequence encodes CASSSLSEPYEQYF.

This clonotype was seen only a few times. This chain uses TRBV11-3 with TRBJ1-2; D is unresolved. The CDR3 is made up of 12 amino acids. The germline V gene encodes CDR1 SGHNT and CDR2 YENEEA. V lost 5 bases to trimming and J lost 8 bases, with 12 bases between them. CDR3 loop: CASSVKAGGYTF. CDR3 bases: TGTGCCAGCAGCGTCAAGGCGGGAGGCTACACCTTC.

This clonotype occurred a few times. V gene TRBV11-3 combines with J gene TRBJ2-3; tentative D call: TRBD2 (6 bases). The CDR3 is made up of 16 amino acids. CDR1 SGHNT and CDR2 YENEEA come from the germline V gene. The V end lost 5 bases, the J end lost 8 bases, and 23 bases lay between the germline ends. In DNA form, the CDR3 reads TGTGCCAGCAGCGCATACTTAGCGGTACCACAGACTACGCAGTATTTT. Translation gives CASSAYLAVPQTTQYF.

The genes are TRBV2 and TRBJ2-7; TRBD1 or TRBD2 may be the D gene (7 bases each). The CDR3 spans 13 residues. Between the trimmed V and J ends, which lost 6 bases and 3 bases, there was a span of 12 bases. Germline V gene sequence: CDR1 SNHLY, CDR2 FYNNEI. CDR3 amino acids: CASRGRGHYEQYF. In nucleotides, the CDR3 is TGTGCCAGCAGGGGGAGGGGGCACTACGAGCAGTACTTC.

This chain connects TRBV6-5 to TRBJ2-1; the D is unclear. Trimming stripped 4 bases from V and 5 bases from J, with 3 bases between. This CDR3 comprises 11 residues. Germline V lookup: CDR1 MNHEY, CDR2 SVGAGI. CDR3 residues: CASSSHNEQFF. The CDR3 DNA sequence: TGTGCCAGCAGTTCCCACAATGAGCAGTTCTTC.

The CDR3 DNA is TGTGCCAGCAGTTCTGGGCTAGCGGAGTACAATGAGCAGTTCTTC. Its translation: CASSSGLAEYNEQFF. The chain recombines TRBV7-2 with TRBJ2-1; TRBD2 aligns across 7 bases. The germline V gene encodes CDR1 SGHTA and CDR2 FQGNSA. The CDR3 contains 15 residues. The V and J ends lost 6 bases and 4 bases, in that order; junction bases with no gene match: 9.

J is TRBJ2-3 and V is TRBV20-1; maybe TRBD2 (7 bases). Germline V gives CDR1 DFQATT, CDR2 SNEGSKA (reference sequence). V lost 6 bases to trimming and J lost 2 bases, with 15 bases between them. There are 14 residues in the CDR3. CDR3 region: CSAQKGGNTDTQYF. CDR3 bases: TGCAGTGCCCAAAAGGGGGGGAACACAGATACGCAGTATTTT.

This clonotype was seen a handful of times. This chain joins TRBV7-6 and TRBJ2-2, with D hard to call. V gave up 5 bases and J gave up 2 bases, with 6 bases separating them. The germline V gene encodes CDR1 SGHVS and CDR2 FNYEAQ. This CDR3 contains 13 residues. The CDR3 reads CASSPSNTGELFF. In nucleotides, the CDR3 is TGTGCCAGCAGCCCCTCAAACACCGGGGAGCTGTTTTTT.

The chain links TRBV19 to TRBJ1-2, with 8 bases lining up with TRBD1. The germline CDR1 and CDR2 sequences are LNHDA and SQIVND (reference sequence). The CDR3 has 12 residues. V was clipped by 5 bases and J by 5 bases; unmatched bases: 1. The CDR3 coding sequence is TGTGCCAGTAGTCGGACAGGGTATGGCTACACCTTC. It specifies CASSRTGYGYTF.

J is TRBJ1-1 and V is TRBV6-2 or TRBV6-3, with D hard to call. The CDR3 sequence is 14 residues long. CDR1 and CDR2 (germline): MNHEY, SVGEGT. Trimming took 2 bases from V and 6 from J, leaving 13 bases between them. The DNA of the CDR3 is TGTGCCAGCAGTTACGATACTACGTCCGCTGAAGCTTTCTTT. It encodes CASSYDTTSAEAFF.

CDR3 sequence: CASSRASYNEQFF. CDR3 sequence (DNA): TGTGCCAGCAGCCGGGCGTCCTACAATGAGCAGTTCTTC. The chain joins TRBV7-4 to TRBJ2-1, with D hard to call. V was clipped by 5 bases and J by 1 base, with 6 bases between them. Per the germline V gene, CDR1 is SGHVT and CDR2 is SQSDAQ. The CDR3 contains 13 residues.

This clonotype appeared a few times. The V call is TRBV19, the J call TRBJ1-2; 7 nucleotides align to TRBD1. Germline V lookup: CDR1 LNHDA, CDR2 SQIVND (reference sequence). The CDR3 runs 13 residues. Trimming at V came to 3 bases and at J to 5 bases, leaving 3 bases not matched to a gene. CDR3 residues: CASSIGGQYGYTF. CDR3 bases: TGTGCCAGTAGTATTGGGGGACAGTATGGCTACACCTTC.

In this sample, this clonotype turned up a few times. This chain connects TRBV24-1 to TRBJ2-2, with D perhaps being TRBD1 or TRBD2 (6 bases each). The CDR3 spans 15 residues. V shed 4 bases and J shed 7 bases, with 15 bases lying between them. The germline V gene has CDR1 KGHDR and CDR2 SFDVKD. CDR3 residues: CATSDPSGANGELFF. As DNA, the CDR3 is TGTGCCACCAGTGACCCATCGGGGGCTAACGGGGAGCTGTTTTTT.

V is TRBV7-2 and J is TRBJ1-2; TRBD1 aligns across 10 bases. Germline V gene data show CDR1 as SGHTA and CDR2 as FQGNSA. V was pared by 6 bases and J by 2 bases, with 6 bases of the junction left unmatched. The CDR3 contains 15 residues. In DNA, the CDR3 is TGTGCCAGCAGACAGACGGGACAGGGGAACTATGGCTACACCTTC. It specifies CASRQTGQGNYGYTF.

The chain uses TRBV6-1 and TRBJ1-5; tentative D call: TRBD1 (6 bases). Germline loops: CDR1 MNHNS, CDR2 SASEGT. This CDR3 is built from 15 residues. With 10 bases removed from V and 1 base from J, the gap between germline ends came to 17 bases. The CDR3 region is CATSQGFQSNQPQHF. CDR3 nucleotide sequence: TGTGCCACCTCACAGGGATTCCAAAGCAATCAGCCCCAGCATTTT.

The gene calls are TRBV5-8 and TRBJ1-1, with 7 nucleotides matching TRBD1. The CDR3 spans 15 residues. Germline V lookup: CDR1 SGHTS, CDR2 YDEGEE. V dropped 5 bases and J dropped 1; count of bases not matched to a gene: 8. DNA of the CDR3: TGTGCCAGCAGACAATTCAGGGGGAGGAACACTGAAGCTTTCTTT. It encodes CASRQFRGRNTEAFF.

This clonotype occurred a few times. V and J are TRBV6-5 and TRBJ1-1; D might be TRBD1 (5 bases). Trimming shortened V by 2 bases and J by 6 bases, and 13 bases separated the two germline ends. The CDR3 spans 14 residues. The V gene's germline CDR1 is MNHEY and CDR2 SVGAGI. CDR3 loop: CASSYGGGAAEAFF. DNA of the CDR3: TGTGCCAGCAGTTACGGGGGGGGAGCGGCTGAAGCTTTCTTT.

The chain uses TRBV5-4 and TRBJ2-7, with D unclear. Between the trimmed V and J ends, which lost 4 bases and 4 bases, there was a span of 12 bases. The CDR3 totals 13 residues. Germline CDR1 SGHNT, CDR2 YYREEE (reference sequence). The CDR3 nucleotides are TGTGCCAGCAGCCAAGGACCCAGTTACGAGCAGTACTTC. The encoded protein is CASSQGPSYEQYF.

This clonotype has just one count. The rearrangement uses TRBV7-9 and TRBJ2-1; D is unresolved. This CDR3 comprises 11 residues. CDR1 is SEHNR, CDR2 FQNEAQ, per germline (reference sequence). V was pared by 5 bases and J by 8 bases, with 7 bases between. This CDR3 reads CASSTEDEQFF. The CDR3 coding sequence is TGTGCCAGCAGCACAGAGGATGAGCAGTTCTTC.